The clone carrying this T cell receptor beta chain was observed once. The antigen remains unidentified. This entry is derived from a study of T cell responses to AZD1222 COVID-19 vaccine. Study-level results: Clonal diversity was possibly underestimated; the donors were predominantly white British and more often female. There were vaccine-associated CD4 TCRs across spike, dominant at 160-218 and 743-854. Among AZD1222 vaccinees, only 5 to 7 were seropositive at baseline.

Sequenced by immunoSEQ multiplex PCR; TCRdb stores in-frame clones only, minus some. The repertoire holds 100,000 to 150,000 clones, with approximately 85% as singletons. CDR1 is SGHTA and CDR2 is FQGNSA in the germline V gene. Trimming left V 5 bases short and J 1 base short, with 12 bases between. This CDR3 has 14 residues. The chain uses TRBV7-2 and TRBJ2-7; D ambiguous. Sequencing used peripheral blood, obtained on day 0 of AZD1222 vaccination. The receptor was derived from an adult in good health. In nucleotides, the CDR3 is TGTGCCAGCAGCCGCAATAGCTTTTCCTACGAGCAGTACTTC. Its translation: CASSRNSFSYEQYF.